The clone carrying this T cell receptor beta chain has a single count. Its matching antigen is unknown. These data belong to a study of siplizumab effects on memory and regulatory T cells. Whole-study results and caveats: The alloreactive clones that mapped to unstimulated subsets made up only a minor fraction. Apparently key alloresponse contributors, naive T cells also seemed more diverse than memory cells. Where siplizumab was present, mappable alloreactive CD4+ clones averaged around 69% Treg-derived, compared with less than 35% in controls. Assignment of a naive or memory phenotype failed for roughly 75-96% of the proliferating CD4+ or CD8+ clones.

The germline V gene encodes CDR1 SGHNT and CDR2 YYREEE (reference sequence). Trimming at V came to 4 bases and at J to 6 bases, leaving 9 bases not matched to a gene. This CDR3 is built from 15 residues. Profiled with immunoSEQ multiplex PCR; TCRdb holds only in-frame clones, not every one. The table includes just over 60,000 clones, roughly 85% detected once. This receptor was identified in a human donor in good health. Sample: memory CD4+ T cells sorted from blood. The V call is TRBV5-4, the J call TRBJ1-1; 10 nucleotides agree with TRBD1. As DNA, the CDR3 is TGTGCCAGCAGCCGAGCCGGGACAGGGGTACCTGAAGCTTTCTTT. It codes for CASSRAGTGVPEAFF. The whole variable domain, remainder taken from reference TRBV5-4 and TRBJ1-1, is ETGVTQSPTHLIKTRGQQVTLRCSSQSGHNTVSWYQQALGQGPQFIFQYYREEENGRGNFPPRFSGLQFPNYSSELNVNALELDDSALYLCASSRAGTGVPEAFFGQGTRLTVV.